These T cell receptor beta chains were read from a single sample in a study of blood T cells in healthy people across ages. TCRdb itself ran the 5' RACE reads through MiXCR, one entry per CDR3 protein. The data contain about 670,000 distinct CDR3 sequences, approximately 52% of them seen just once; the ten biggest clones take up roughly 13%. The source material was blood. These receptors were taken from an elderly woman in good health. Each CDR3 is given with its conserved first and last residue.

V gene	J gene	CDR3 protein
TRBV6-6	TRBJ2-1	CASSSLAGHLAEQFF
TRBV20-1	TRBJ2-2	CSAREAGGLGGELFF
TRBV20-1	TRBJ2-7	CSAPSLAGGSYEQYF
TRBV5-1	TRBJ2-5	CASSIFGGQGKETQYF
TRBV20-1	TRBJ2-3	CRPSQGQGVSTDTQYF
TRBV5-1	TRBJ1-1	CASSSGDRMNTEAFF
TRBV5-1	TRBJ2-1	CASSLEVTGYNEQFF
TRBV12-3/TRBV12-4	TRBJ2-1	CASLPMRGGSYNEQFF
TRBV9	TRBJ2-3	CASSVVVDRGGPDTQYF
TRBV2	TRBJ2-1	CASSEQAGVSSNEQFF
TRBV5-1	TRBJ2-3	CASAPEGGSTDTQYF
TRBV13	TRBJ1-1	CASSSQVLAEAFF
TRBV9	TRBJ2-1	CASSVVSSGGADTQFF
TRBV3-1	TRBJ1-1	CASSWGTGNTEAFF
TRBV3-1	TRBJ2-3	CASSHGGERGDSTDTQYF
TRBV14	TRBJ2-1	CASRDTGTRSYNEQFF
TRBV7-2	TRBJ2-1	CASSSLAGRGSYNEQFF
TRBV28	TRBJ2-7	CASRLGQGNRDEQYF
TRBV5-1	TRBJ2-2	CASSSQTSGRATNIGELFF
TRBV10-3	TRBJ1-6	CAISESQLSYNSPLHF
TRBV7-2	TRBJ1-4	CASSVSSTNEKLFF
TRBV2	TRBJ2-5	CASSTRTFSTQETQYF
TRBV12-3/TRBV12-4	TRBJ2-3	CASRLGTLAQYF
TRBV27	TRBJ2-1	CASSLMGSAHLYNEQFF
TRBV5-1	TRBJ2-3	CASSWTGVGKDTQYF
TRBV7-3	TRBJ2-1	CASSSGTSVFF
TRBV12-3/TRBV12-4	-	CASSPEGDIQYF
TRBV5-1	TRBJ1-1	CASSLGGLGLTEAFF
TRBV24-1	TRBJ2-3	CATSYGRAGTDTQYF
TRBV12-3/TRBV12-4	TRBJ2-3	CASSLRGGGADTQYF
TRBV20-1	TRBJ1-1	CSASDGQSRSRGAFF
TRBV4-1	TRBJ2-7	CASSPRNRAGTSSYEQYF
TRBV19	TRBJ1-6	CASSILGRTSVGSPLHF
TRBV6-6	TRBJ2-1	CASSYELAGGGYNEQFF
TRBV29-1	TRBJ1-1	CSGRTGANTEAFF
TRBV20-1	TRBJ2-3	CSARAIGQGTDTQYF
TRBV27	TRBJ1-2	CASGSSYGYTF
TRBV4-1	TRBJ1-2	CASSPGEETHYGYTF
TRBV29-1	TRBJ1-2	CSVDKQKKNYGYTF
TRBV30	TRBJ1-1	CAWGTGAGGTEAFF
TRBV5-1	TRBJ2-7	CASSLELNSGRTSYEQYF
TRBV29-1	TRBJ2-7	CSVPGSGNYEQYF
TRBV7-9	TRBJ2-1	CASSLEGRYNEQFF
TRBV4-3	TRBJ2-1	CASSPGAGVDEQFF
TRBV7-9	TRBJ2-5	CASSSDGPRGEQYF